This T cell receptor beta chain is from a study of blood T cell repertoires in COVID-19. Turning to the study itself: The samples span acute and convalescent COVID-19 from the United States, Italy and Spain. The analysed material was cDNA or gDNA that came from T cells, B-cell-depleted T cells, or PBMCs.

Per the authors' pipeline: Reference gene primer amplification yielded estimated nucleated cell counts. Method: immunoSEQ multiplex PCR; TCRdb's copy keeps in-frame clones and lacks some. V, J and clone size derive from that table, while D and trimming were established from the DNA sequence. The sample carries tens of thousands of clones, about 85% recorded once. This clone was seen only once. The sequence came from a woman older than 75 with acute or convalescent COVID-19. The sample consisted of peripheral blood.

The CDR3 region is CASSYRVSGELFF. Here the CDR3 DNA reads TGTGCCAGCAGTTACAGGGTGTCCGGGGAGCTGTTTTTT. This chain connects TRBV2 to TRBJ2-2; TRBD1 is a possible D gene (6 bases). Per germline, CDR1 SNHLY and CDR2 FYNNEI. Trimming pared 5 bases from V and 6 bases from J, leaving 10 bases between. The CDR3 spans 13 residues.